Below are 21 T cell receptor beta chains sequenced from a single sample in a study of memory CD8 T cells in hepatitis C reinfection. Produced via immunoSEQ multiplex PCR; TCRdb's table is partial and in-frame only. The sample has 40,000 to 60,000 clones; roughly nine tenths are singletons. The time point denotes: pre-reinfection, 55 to 20 weeks before reinfection detection. No in vitro expansion preceded TCR sequencing of the sorted cells. Specimen: naive CD8+ T cells sorted from blood. Every receptor here comes from a man younger than 35 with hepatitis C virus infection.

V usage is TRBV15 and J usage is TRBJ1-5; D call uncertain. The CDR3 totals 15 residues. Germline lookup yields CDR1 LNHNV and CDR2 YYDKDF (reference sequence). Trimming cost V 3 bases and J 2 bases, with 11 bases left between them. The CDR3 DNA reads as TGTGCCACCAGCAGGATTGGTGGAGGCAATCAGCCCCAGCATTTT. It specifies CATSRIGGGNQPQHF.

This clone was seen only a few times. The chain recombines TRBV28 with TRBJ1-3; D remains ambiguous. CDR1 and CDR2 from the germline V gene are MDHEN and SYDVKM. V lost 3 bases, J lost 4 bases, and 7 bases lay in between. The CDR3 is 13 residues long. The DNA for the CDR3 is TGTGCCAGCAGTTTGTTACAGGGAAACACCATATATTTT. Translated: CASSLLQGNTIYF.

The rearrangement links TRBV4-1 to TRBJ2-5; 10 bases fit TRBD2. The CDR3 is 15 amino acids. Germline-derived CDR1 and CDR2 are MGHRA and YSYEKL. V trimming: 5 bases; J trimming: 4 bases; junction bases outside the gene matches: 7. CDR3 residues: CASSASSGGGETQYF. The CDR3 DNA reads TGCGCCAGCAGCGCCTCTAGCGGGGGAGGAGAGACCCAGTACTTC.

The rearrangement uses TRBV7-2 and TRBJ2-6; a weak D match, TRBD2 (5 bases). Germline V CDR1 and CDR2: SGHTA, FQGNSA. The germline V and J ends were trimmed by 3 bases and 4 bases, with 13 bases remaining between them. CDR3 size: 16 residues. CDR3 nucleotides: TGTGCCAGCAGCTTGTGGGCGGGTCCAGGGGCCAACGTCCTGACTTTC. Residues: CASSLWAGPGANVLTF.

The genes are TRBV6-6 and TRBJ1-2; D is unclear. Germline V CDR1 and CDR2: MNHNY, SVGAGI (reference sequence). The length of the CDR3 is 12 residues. Trimming took off 4 bases at V and 2 bases at J, with 5 bases between the two ends. CDR3 coding DNA: TGTGCCAGCAGTTCTCCGAACTATGGCTACACCTTC. Its translation is CASSSPNYGYTF.

V usage is TRBV19 and J usage is TRBJ2-6; D remains unclear. V dropped 3 bases and J dropped 0 bases, with 6 bases sitting between them. Germline V gene lookup returns CDR1 LNHDA and CDR2 SQIVND (reference sequence). This CDR3 contains 15 residues. CDR3 DNA sequence: TGTGCCAGTAGTATTGCTAGCTCTGGGGCCAACGTCCTGACTTTC. It translates to CASSIASSGANVLTF.

V is TRBV10-2 and J is TRBJ2-2; tentative D call: TRBD2 (7 bases). CDR1 and CDR2 from the germline V gene are WSHSY and SAAADI. The CDR3 has 13 residues. Trimming took 7 bases from V and 8 from J, leaving 14 bases between them. CDR3 coding DNA: TGCGCCAGCACCGGCAGGGGAGGGGGGGAGCTGTTTTTT. This translates into CASTGRGGGELFF.

The J gene is TRBJ1-1, the V gene TRBV27; 7 bases line up with TRBD1. The germline V gene has CDR1 MNHEY and CDR2 SMNVEV (reference sequence). V gave up 7 bases and J gave up 4 bases; unmatched junction bases: 6. CDR3 length: 13 residues. CDR3 DNA: TGTGCCAGCAAGATGACAGGGCGCACTGAAGCTTTCTTT. Translation gives CASKMTGRTEAFF.

The chain recombines TRBV7-9 with TRBJ2-1, with no clear D. Per germline, CDR1 SEHNR and CDR2 FQNEAQ (reference sequence). The CDR3 length is 12 residues. The V gene lost 1 base and the J gene lost 8 bases, with 6 bases spanning the gap. This CDR3 is CASSLELYEQFF. In nucleotides, the CDR3 is TGTGCCAGCAGCTTAGAACTCTATGAGCAGTTCTTC.

The chain has TRBV7-2 and TRBJ1-1; weak D call: TRBD1 (5 bases). This CDR3 comprises 14 residues. Germline-derived CDR1 and CDR2 are SGHTA and FQGNSA. The V end was cut by 5 bases, the J end by 5 bases, with 15 bases between. The CDR3 nucleotides are TGTGCCAGCAGCCAAAGGGTAAGGGGAACTGAAGCTTTCTTT. Protein sequence: CASSQRVRGTEAFF.

This chain links TRBV7-8 with TRBJ2-7, with TRBD1 matching 7 bases. Germline-derived CDR1 and CDR2 are SGHVS and FQNEAQ. Trimming cost V 5 bases and J 12 bases; bases outside gene matches: 10. This CDR3 has 12 residues. For the CDR3, the DNA is TGTGCCAGCAGCCAGGGGACAGACGCATGGTACGTC. Amino acids: CASSQGTDAWYV.

The chain couples TRBV5-1 to TRBJ2-3; D is perhaps TRBD2 (6 bases). V was shortened by 0 bases and J by 5 bases, with 16 bases between the two germline ends. Germline V gene sequence: CDR1 SGHRS, CDR2 YFSETQ. The CDR3 consists of 16 residues. CDR3 sequence (DNA): TGCGCCAGCAGCTTGGAGGTTAATTACGGGGGAGATACGCAGTATTTT. Its translation: CASSLEVNYGGDTQYF. Supplemented by reference TRBV5-1 and TRBJ2-3, the full variable domain reads KAGVTQTPRYLIKTRGQQVTLSCSPISGHRSVSWYQQTPGQGLQFLFEYFSETQRNKGNFPGRFSGRQFSNSRSEMNVSTLELGDSALYLCASSLEVNYGGDTQYFGPGTRLTVL.

The chain uses TRBV27 and TRBJ2-7; possible D gene TRBD1, 6 bases. CDR3 length equals 14 residues. Germline-derived CDR1 and CDR2 are MNHEY and SMNVEV (reference sequence). The V end was cut by 0 bases, the J end by 3 bases, with 9 bases between. The CDR3 loop reads CASSLSGGIYEQYF. CDR3 bases: TGTGCCAGCAGTTTATCAGGGGGAATCTACGAGCAGTACTTC.

The gene calls are TRBV7-8 and TRBJ2-1; TRBD2 matches 12 bases. From germline, CDR1 is SGHVS and CDR2 FQNEAQ. The J segment lost 6 bases and the V segment lost 5 bases, leaving 2 bases of the junction unmatched. This CDR3 has 14 residues. CDR3 sequence reads: CASSPGLAGNEQFF. In nucleotides, the CDR3 is TGTGCCAGCAGCCCGGGACTAGCGGGCAATGAGCAGTTCTTC.

The chain has TRBV29-1 and TRBJ1-1; a weak D match, TRBD1 (5 bases). CDR3 length: 12 amino acids. Germline-derived CDR1 and CDR2 are SQVTM and ANQGSEA. With 2 bases removed from V and 4 bases from J, the gap between germline ends came to 8 bases. DNA of the CDR3: TGCAGCGTTGAAATGGGGGGCACTGAAGCTTTCTTT. Translating gives CSVEMGGTEAFF.

The V and J genes are TRBV4-1 and TRBJ2-7; 10 bases are a match to TRBD2. The V and J ends lost 2 bases and 5 bases, in that order; junction bases with no gene match: 12. This CDR3 region has 17 residues. Germline-derived CDR1 and CDR2 are MGHRA and YSYEKL. CDR3 sequence: CASSQRLAGERKDEQYF. For the CDR3, the DNA is TGCGCCAGCAGCCAACGCCTAGCGGGAGAAAGGAAGGACGAGCAGTACTTC.

The CDR3 nucleotides are TGCGCCAGCAGCCAAGAATGGGGGCGTGGGTTAGAAGAGACCCAGTACTTC. Translation: CASSQEWGRGLEETQYF. The chain links TRBV4-1 to TRBJ2-5, with a tentative D call TRBD1 (6 bases). Trimming took 0 bases from V and 3 from J, leaving 17 bases between them. The CDR3 spans 17 residues. The germline V gene encodes CDR1 MGHRA and CDR2 YSYEKL.

This chain uses TRBV19 with TRBJ2-2, with D hard to call. Trimming cost V 5 bases and J 6 bases, with 13 bases left between them. The CDR3 contains 14 residues. Germline assignment: CDR1 LNHDA and CDR2 SQIVND (reference sequence). The DNA for the CDR3 is TGTGCCAGTAGTTACCTGGGCCCCGCCGGGGAGCTGTTTTTT. Translation gives CASSYLGPAGELFF.

The chain has TRBV6-4 and TRBJ2-1, with 7 nucleotides matching TRBD2. Germline V gene lookup returns CDR1 MRHNA and CDR2 SNTAGT. V shed 8 bases, J shed 4 bases, and the junction held 11 bases outside the gene matches. CDR3 length: 15 residues. CDR3 residues: CASGARPSGYNEQFF. Written as DNA, the CDR3 is TGTGCCAGCGGGGCCAGGCCTAGCGGATACAATGAGCAGTTCTTC.

This chain joins TRBV27 and TRBJ2-1; 7 bases align to TRBD2. This CDR3 is built from 14 residues. Germline lookup yields CDR1 MNHEY and CDR2 SMNVEV (reference sequence). Trimming removed 3 bases from V and 2 bases from J; junction bases left unmatched: 1. The CDR3 DNA is TGTGCCAGCAGTTTTAGCGGGCCCTACAATGAGCAGTTCTTC. This gives the protein CASSFSGPYNEQFF.

The chain is built from TRBV19 and TRBJ1-5; D may be TRBD1 (5 bases). V dropped 3 bases and J dropped 9 bases, with 15 bases sitting between them. The CDR3 totals 14 residues. Germline-derived CDR1 and CDR2 are LNHDA and SQIVND (reference sequence). The CDR3 DNA reads TGTGCCAGTAGTATGGGGGGACGGACGGCGCCCCAGCATTTT. Translated, it gives CASSMGGRTAPQHF.